The following is a T cell receptor (beta chain) sequence with its context. No antigen is known for it. The data originate from a study of early T cells in non-severe SARS-CoV-2 infection. Overall study results and limits: In VDJdb matching, anti-spike CD8 responses were favored while private and CD4 specificities went missing.

TCRdb recomputed calls from the 5' RACE reads with MiXCR, one row per CDR3 protein. Here the sample spans tens of thousands of distinct CDR3 sequences, 10% to 15% being singletons. The sequenced material came from whole blood. The clonotype comes from an adult who was a healthcare worker with PCR-confirmed SARS-CoV-2 infection or an uninfected control (not recorded which).

CDR3 amino acids: CASSSGNPDTQYF. In DNA, the CDR3 is TGTGCCAGCAGTTCCGGGAATCCAGATACGCAGTATTTT. This chain links TRBV7-9 with TRBJ2-3, with D perhaps matching TRBD2 (5 bases). The CDR3 sequence is 13 residues long. The germline V and J ends were trimmed by 6 bases and 4 bases, with 11 bases remaining between them. Germline V CDR1 and CDR2: SEHNR, FQNEAQ (reference sequence).